A selection of T cell receptor beta chains follows, all from one sample in a study of blood T cells in healthy people across ages. TCRdb re-analysed the 5' RACE reads in MiXCR, keeping a single row per CDR3 protein. The repertoire holds some 730,000 distinct CDR3 sequences, with over 20% as singletons. Material: blood. Receptor source: a man between 65 and 85 years old in good health. The CDR3 runs from the conserved cysteine through the conserved F or W. A D gene is named only where the DNA matches it firmly. A row's size may be missing; if present it is once, few, many or a size class.

clone size: few
V gene: TRBV7-2
J gene: TRBJ1-2
D gene: -
CDR3 protein: CASSFGITLPNYGYTF
CDR3 DNA: TGTGCCAGCAGCTTCGGTATCACACTTCCTAACTATGGCTACACCTTC

clone size: -
V gene: TRBV15
J gene: TRBJ1-2
D gene: TRBD1
CDR3 protein: CATSREVGQVRRGNGYTF
CDR3 DNA: TGTGCCACCAGCAGAGAGGTGGGACAGGTCCGACGGGGCAATGGCTACACCTTC

clone size: -
V gene: TRBV10-3
J gene: TRBJ2-3
D gene: -
CDR3 protein: CAISEQAAGSTDTQYF
CDR3 DNA: TGTGCCATCAGTGAGCAGGCGGCAGGGTCCACAGATACGCAGTATTTT

clone size: -
V gene: TRBV29-1
J gene: TRBJ2-4
D gene: TRBD2
CDR3 protein: CSVRLGGAKNIQYF
CDR3 DNA: TGCAGCGTGAGGCTGGGGGGGGCCAAAAACATTCAGTACTTC

clone size: -
V gene: TRBV6-6
J gene: TRBJ1-1
D gene: -
CDR3 protein: CASTDSGEPEAFF
CDR3 DNA: TGTGCCAGCACTGACTCAGGGGAACCTGAAGCTTTCTTT

clone size: few
V gene: TRBV20-1
J gene: TRBJ1-5
D gene: -
CDR3 protein: CSATRGGQPQHF
CDR3 DNA: TGCAGTGCTACAAGGGGCGGACAGCCCCAGCATTTT

clone size: few
V gene: TRBV24-1
J gene: TRBJ1-1
D gene: TRBD1
CDR3 protein: CATSDSGQVTAEAFF
CDR3 DNA: TGTGCCACCAGTGATTCCGGACAGGTGACGGCTGAAGCTTTCTTT

clone size: few
V gene: TRBV29-1
J gene: TRBJ1-1
D gene: -
CDR3 protein: CSVKGTVGTEAFF
CDR3 DNA: TGCAGCGTTAAGGGGACGGTGGGCACTGAAGCTTTCTTT

clone size: -
V gene: TRBV6-5
J gene: TRBJ1-4
D gene: -
CDR3 protein: CASSGTKGTNEKLFF
CDR3 DNA: TGTGCCAGCAGTGGGACGAAGGGGACTAATGAAAAACTGTTTTTT

clone size: -
V gene: TRBV12-3/TRBV12-4
J gene: TRBJ1-2
D gene: -
CDR3 protein: CASRGGKDGYTF
CDR3 DNA: TGTGCCAGCAGGGGGGGAAAGGATGGCTACACCTTC

clone size: many
V gene: TRBV12-3/TRBV12-4
J gene: TRBJ2-1
D gene: -
CDR3 protein: CASSPNALGQQFF
CDR3 DNA: TGTGCCAGCAGTCCCAACGCCCTTGGGCAGCAGTTCTTC

clone size: -
V gene: TRBV12-3/TRBV12-4
J gene: TRBJ2-4
D gene: TRBD1
CDR3 protein: CANSSTGKGDIQYF
CDR3 DNA: TGTGCCAACAGTTCGACAGGGAAGGGTGACATTCAGTACTTC

clone size: -
V gene: TRBV11-2
J gene: TRBJ1-2
D gene: -
CDR3 protein: CASSLDGGVYGYTF
CDR3 DNA: TGTGCCAGCAGCTTAGACGGAGGAGTCTATGGCTACACCTTC

clone size: few
V gene: TRBV7-7
J gene: TRBJ2-1
D gene: -
CDR3 protein: CASSLAMAGAPYNEQFF
CDR3 DNA: TGTGCTAGCAGCTTAGCTATGGCGGGGGCCCCATACAATGAGCAGTTCTTC

clone size: -
V gene: TRBV20-1
J gene: TRBJ2-3
D gene: -
CDR3 protein: CSASRVTVLGTDTQYF
CDR3 DNA: TGCAGTGCTAGTCGGGTAACCGTTCTAGGCACAGATACGCAGTATTTT

clone size: -
V gene: TRBV4-1
J gene: TRBJ2-5
D gene: TRBD2
CDR3 protein: CASSHADGTSGTETQYF
CDR3 DNA: TGCGCCAGCAGCCACGCCGACGGGACTAGCGGGACCGAGACCCAGTACTTC

clone size: -
V gene: TRBV4-3
J gene: TRBJ2-3
D gene: TRBD2
CDR3 protein: CANSRAGVNTQYF
CDR3 DNA: TGCGCCAACAGCCGAGCGGGAGTGAATACGCAGTATTTT